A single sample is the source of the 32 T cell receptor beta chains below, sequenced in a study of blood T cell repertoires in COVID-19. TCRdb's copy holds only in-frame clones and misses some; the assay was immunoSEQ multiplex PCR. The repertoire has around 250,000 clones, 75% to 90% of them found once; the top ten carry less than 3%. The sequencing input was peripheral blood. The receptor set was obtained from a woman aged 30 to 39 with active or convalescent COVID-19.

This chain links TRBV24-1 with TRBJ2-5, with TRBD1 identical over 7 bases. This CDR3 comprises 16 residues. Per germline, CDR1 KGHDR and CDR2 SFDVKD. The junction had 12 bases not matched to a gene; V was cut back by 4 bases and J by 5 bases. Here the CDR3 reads CATSDHKRGRLETQYF. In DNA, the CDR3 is TGTGCCACCAGTGACCATAAGAGGGGGCGGCTGGAGACCCAGTACTTC.

The CDR3 protein is CASSLGTASYGYTF. CDR3 coding DNA: TGTGCCAGCAGCTTAGGGACAGCTTCCTATGGCTACACCTTC. This chain joins TRBV7-2 and TRBJ1-2, with a tentative D call TRBD1 (6 bases). V lost 1 base and J 4 bases, leaving 10 bases between the germline ends. There are 14 residues in the CDR3. Germline V lookup: CDR1 SGHTA, CDR2 FQGNSA.

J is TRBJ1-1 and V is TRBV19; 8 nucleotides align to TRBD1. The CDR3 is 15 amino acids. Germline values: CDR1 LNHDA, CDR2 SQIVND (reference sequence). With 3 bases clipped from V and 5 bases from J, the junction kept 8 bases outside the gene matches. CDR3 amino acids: CASSMRTGRGTEAFF. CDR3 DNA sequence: TGTGCCAGTAGTATGCGGACAGGGCGAGGGACTGAAGCTTTCTTT.

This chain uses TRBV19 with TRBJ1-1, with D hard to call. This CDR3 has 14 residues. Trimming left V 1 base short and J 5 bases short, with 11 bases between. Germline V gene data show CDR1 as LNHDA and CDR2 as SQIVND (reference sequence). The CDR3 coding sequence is TGTGCCAGTAGTATAGCCCCGCAGGTGACTGAAGCTTTCTTT. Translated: CASSIAPQVTEAFF.

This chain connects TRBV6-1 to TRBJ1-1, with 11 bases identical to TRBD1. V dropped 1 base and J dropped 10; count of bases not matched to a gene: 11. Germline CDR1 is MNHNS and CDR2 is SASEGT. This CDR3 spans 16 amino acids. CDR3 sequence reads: CASSEGLGTGGLGAFF. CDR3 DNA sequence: TGTGCCAGCAGTGAAGGATTAGGGACAGGGGGATTGGGAGCTTTCTTT.

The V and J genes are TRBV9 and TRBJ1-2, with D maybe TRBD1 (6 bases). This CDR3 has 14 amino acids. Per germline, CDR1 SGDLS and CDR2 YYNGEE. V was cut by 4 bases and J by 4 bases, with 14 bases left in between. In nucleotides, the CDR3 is TGTGCCAGCAGCCCCCCCACAGGGCTCTATGGCTACACCTTC. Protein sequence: CASSPPTGLYGYTF.

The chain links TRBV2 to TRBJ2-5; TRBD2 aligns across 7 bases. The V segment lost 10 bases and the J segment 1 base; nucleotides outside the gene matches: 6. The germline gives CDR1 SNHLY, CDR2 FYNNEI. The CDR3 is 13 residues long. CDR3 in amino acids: CATKRGFQETQYF. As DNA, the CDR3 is TGTGCCACCAAGCGGGGATTCCAAGAGACCCAGTACTTC.

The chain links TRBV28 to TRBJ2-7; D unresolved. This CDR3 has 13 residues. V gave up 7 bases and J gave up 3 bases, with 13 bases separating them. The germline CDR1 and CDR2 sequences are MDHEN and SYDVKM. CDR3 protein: CASTSPPYYEQYF. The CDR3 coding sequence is TGTGCCAGCACGAGTCCGCCCTACTACGAGCAGTACTTC.

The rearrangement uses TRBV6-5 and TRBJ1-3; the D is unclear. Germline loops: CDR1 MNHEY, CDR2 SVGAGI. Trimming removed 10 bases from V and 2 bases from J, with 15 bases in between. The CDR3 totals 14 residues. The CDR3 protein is CATQSLAPGNTIYF. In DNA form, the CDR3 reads TGTGCCACACAGTCCTTGGCCCCTGGAAACACCATATATTTT.

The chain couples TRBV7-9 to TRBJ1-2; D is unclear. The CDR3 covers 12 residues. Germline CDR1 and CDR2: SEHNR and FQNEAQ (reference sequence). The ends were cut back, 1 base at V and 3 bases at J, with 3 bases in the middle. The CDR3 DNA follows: TGTGCCAGCAGCTTAGGAGACTATGGCTACACCTTC. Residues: CASSLGDYGYTF.

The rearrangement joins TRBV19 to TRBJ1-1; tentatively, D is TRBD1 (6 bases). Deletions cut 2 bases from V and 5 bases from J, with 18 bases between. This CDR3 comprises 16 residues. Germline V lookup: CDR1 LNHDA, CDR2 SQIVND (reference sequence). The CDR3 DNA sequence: TGTGCCAGTAGTATACCCCGTGACAGGTGGGGAACTGAAGCTTTCTTT. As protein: CASSIPRDRWGTEAFF.

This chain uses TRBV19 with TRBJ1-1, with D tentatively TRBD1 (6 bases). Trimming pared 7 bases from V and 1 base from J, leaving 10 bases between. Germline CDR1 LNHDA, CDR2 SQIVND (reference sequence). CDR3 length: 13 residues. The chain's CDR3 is CASNRGWNTEAFF. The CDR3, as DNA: TGTGCCAGTAATAGGGGGTGGAACACTGAAGCTTTCTTT.

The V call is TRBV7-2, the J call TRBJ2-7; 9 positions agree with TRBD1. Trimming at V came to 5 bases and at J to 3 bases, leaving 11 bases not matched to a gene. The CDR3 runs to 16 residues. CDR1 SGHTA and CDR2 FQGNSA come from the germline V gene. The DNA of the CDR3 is TGTGCCAGCAGCCCTCGGGACAGGGCGACTAACTACGAGCAGTACTTC. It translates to CASSPRDRATNYEQYF.

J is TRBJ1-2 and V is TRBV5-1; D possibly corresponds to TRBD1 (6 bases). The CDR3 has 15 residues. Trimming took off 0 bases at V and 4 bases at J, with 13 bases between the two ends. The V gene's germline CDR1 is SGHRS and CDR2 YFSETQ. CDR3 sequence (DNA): TGCGCCAGCAGCTTGGCCGGGCAGGGGCTCTATGGCTACACCTTC. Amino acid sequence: CASSLAGQGLYGYTF.

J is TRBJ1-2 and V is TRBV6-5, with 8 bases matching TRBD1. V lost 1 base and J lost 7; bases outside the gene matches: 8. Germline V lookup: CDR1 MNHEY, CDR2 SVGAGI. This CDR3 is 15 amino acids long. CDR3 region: CASSYLHQGAGGYTF. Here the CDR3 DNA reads TGTGCCAGCAGTTACTTACATCAGGGGGCGGGTGGCTACACCTTC.

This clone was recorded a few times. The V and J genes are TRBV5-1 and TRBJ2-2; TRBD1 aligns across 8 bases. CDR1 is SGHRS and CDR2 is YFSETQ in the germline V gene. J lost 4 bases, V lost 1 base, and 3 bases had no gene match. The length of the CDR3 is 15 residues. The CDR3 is CASSLQQGVTGELFF. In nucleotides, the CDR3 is TGCGCCAGCAGCTTGCAACAGGGGGTCACCGGGGAGCTGTTTTTT.

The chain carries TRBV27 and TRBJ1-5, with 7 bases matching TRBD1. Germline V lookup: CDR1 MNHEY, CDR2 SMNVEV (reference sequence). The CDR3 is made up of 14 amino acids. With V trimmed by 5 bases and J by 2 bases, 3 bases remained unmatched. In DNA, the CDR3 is TGTGCCAGCAGTGCTACAGGGGGCAATCAGCCCCAGCATTTT. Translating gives CASSATGGNQPQHF.

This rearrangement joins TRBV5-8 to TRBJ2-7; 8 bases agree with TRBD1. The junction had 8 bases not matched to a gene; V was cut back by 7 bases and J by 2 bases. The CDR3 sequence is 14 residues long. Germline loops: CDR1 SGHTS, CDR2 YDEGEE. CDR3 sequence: CASRRNRGAYEQYF. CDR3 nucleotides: TGTGCCAGCCGACGCAACAGGGGGGCCTACGAGCAGTACTTC.

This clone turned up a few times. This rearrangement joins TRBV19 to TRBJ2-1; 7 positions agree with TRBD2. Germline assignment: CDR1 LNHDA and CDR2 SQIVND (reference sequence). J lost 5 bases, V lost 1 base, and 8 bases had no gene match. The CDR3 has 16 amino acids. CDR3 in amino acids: CASSIGEGIGHNEQFF. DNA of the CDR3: TGTGCCAGTAGTATAGGGGAGGGGATAGGGCACAATGAGCAGTTCTTC.

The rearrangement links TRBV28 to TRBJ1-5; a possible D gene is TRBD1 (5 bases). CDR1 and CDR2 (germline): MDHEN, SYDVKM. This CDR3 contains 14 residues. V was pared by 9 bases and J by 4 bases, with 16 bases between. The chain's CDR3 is CASAGTGGNQPQHF. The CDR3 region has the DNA TGTGCCAGTGCCGGGACGGGGGGAAATCAGCCCCAGCATTTT.

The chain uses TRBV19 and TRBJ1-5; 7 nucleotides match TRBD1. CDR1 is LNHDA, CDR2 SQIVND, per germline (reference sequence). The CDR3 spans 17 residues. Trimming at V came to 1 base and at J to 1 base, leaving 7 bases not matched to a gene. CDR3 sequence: CASSIGHQGGSNQPQHF. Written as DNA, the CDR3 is TGTGCCAGTAGTATAGGACACCAGGGGGGAAGCAATCAGCCCCAGCATTTT.

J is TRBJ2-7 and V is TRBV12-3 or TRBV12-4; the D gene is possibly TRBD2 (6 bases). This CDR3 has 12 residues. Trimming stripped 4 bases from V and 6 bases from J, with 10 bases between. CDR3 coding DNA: TGTGCCAGCAGTTCCGGGAGTTCCGAGCAGTACTTC. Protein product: CASSSGSSEQYF.

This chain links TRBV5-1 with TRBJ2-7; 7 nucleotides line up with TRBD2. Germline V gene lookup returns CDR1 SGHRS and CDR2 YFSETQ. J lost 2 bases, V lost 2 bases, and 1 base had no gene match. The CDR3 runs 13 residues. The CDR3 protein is CASSFGGAYEQYF. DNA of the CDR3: TGCGCCAGCAGCTTTGGGGGGGCCTACGAGCAGTACTTC. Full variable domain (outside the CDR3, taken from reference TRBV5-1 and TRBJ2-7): KAGVTQTPRYLIKTRGQQVTLSCSPISGHRSVSWYQQTPGQGLQFLFEYFSETQRNKGNFPGRFSGRQFSNSRSEMNVSTLELGDSALYLCASSFGGAYEQYFGPGTRLTVT.

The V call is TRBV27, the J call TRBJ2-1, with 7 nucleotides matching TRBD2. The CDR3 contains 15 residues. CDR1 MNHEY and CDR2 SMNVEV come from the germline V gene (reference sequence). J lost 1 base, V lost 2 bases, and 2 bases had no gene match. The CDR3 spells CASSLIGGSYNEQFF. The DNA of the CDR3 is TGTGCCAGCAGTTTAATCGGGGGGTCCTACAATGAGCAGTTCTTC.

CDR3 nucleotides: TGTGCCATCAGTGAGGGGACAGGGCCCTCCTACGAGCAGTACTTC. Its protein product is CAISEGTGPSYEQYF. The V and J genes are TRBV10-3 and TRBJ2-7; 9 nucleotides match TRBD1. The J segment lost 0 bases and the V segment lost 2 bases, leaving 2 bases of the junction unmatched. Germline assignment: CDR1 ENHRY and CDR2 SYGVKD. The CDR3 runs to 15 residues.

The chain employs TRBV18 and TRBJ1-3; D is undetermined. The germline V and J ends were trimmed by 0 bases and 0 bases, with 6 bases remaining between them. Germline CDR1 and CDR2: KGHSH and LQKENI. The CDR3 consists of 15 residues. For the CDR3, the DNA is TGTGCCAGCTCACCACCGGCAGGCTCTGGAAACACCATATATTTT. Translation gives CASSPPAGSGNTIYF.

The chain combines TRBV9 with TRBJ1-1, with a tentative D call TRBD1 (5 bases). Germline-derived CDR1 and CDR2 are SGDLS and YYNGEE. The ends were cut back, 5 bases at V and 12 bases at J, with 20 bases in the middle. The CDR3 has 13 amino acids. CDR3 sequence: CASRGFGQGRPFF. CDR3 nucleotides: TGTGCCAGCAGGGGGTTCGGGCAGGGCCGGCCTTTCTTT.

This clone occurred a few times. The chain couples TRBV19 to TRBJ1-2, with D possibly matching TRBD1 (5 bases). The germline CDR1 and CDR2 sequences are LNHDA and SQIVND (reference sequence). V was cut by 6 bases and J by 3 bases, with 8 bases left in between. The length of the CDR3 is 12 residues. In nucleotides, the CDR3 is TGTGCCAGTAGCTGGGGGGACTATGGCTACACCTTC. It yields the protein CASSWGDYGYTF.

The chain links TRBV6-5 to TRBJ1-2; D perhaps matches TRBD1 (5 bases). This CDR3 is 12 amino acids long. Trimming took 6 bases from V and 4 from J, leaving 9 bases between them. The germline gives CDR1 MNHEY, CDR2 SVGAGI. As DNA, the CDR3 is TGTGCCAGCAGAGGGGAGGGCTATGGCTACACCTTC. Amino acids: CASRGEGYGYTF.

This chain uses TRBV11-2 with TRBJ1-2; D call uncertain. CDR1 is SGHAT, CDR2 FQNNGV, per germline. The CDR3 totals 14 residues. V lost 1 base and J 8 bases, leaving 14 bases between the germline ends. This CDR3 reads CASSLVAGSSGYTF. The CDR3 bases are TGTGCCAGCAGCTTAGTAGCCGGATCTTCCGGCTACACCTTC. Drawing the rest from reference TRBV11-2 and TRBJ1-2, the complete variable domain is EAGVAQSPRYKIIEKRQSVAFWCNPISGHATLYWYQQILGQGPKLLIQFQNNGVVDDSQLPKDRFSAERLKGVDSTLKIQPAKLEDSAVYLCASSLVAGSSGYTFGSGTRLTVV.

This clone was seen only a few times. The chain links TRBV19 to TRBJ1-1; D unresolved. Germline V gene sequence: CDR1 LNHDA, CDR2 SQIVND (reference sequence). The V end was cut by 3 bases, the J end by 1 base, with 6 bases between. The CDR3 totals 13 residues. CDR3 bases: TGTGCCAGTAGTATCGCGAGGAACACTGAAGCTTTCTTT. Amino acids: CASSIARNTEAFF.

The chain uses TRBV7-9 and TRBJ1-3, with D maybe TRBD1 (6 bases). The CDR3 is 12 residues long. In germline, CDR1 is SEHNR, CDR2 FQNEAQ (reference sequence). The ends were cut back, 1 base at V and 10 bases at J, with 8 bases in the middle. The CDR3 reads CASSLETGTIYF. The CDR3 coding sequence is TGTGCCAGCAGCTTAGAAACAGGGACCATATATTTT.